This TCR beta chain was obtained from a study of cytomegalovirus exposure and HLA in healthy donors. Study at large: Around 81% of 300 to 450 genotyped donors fell in the Caucasian-associated ancestry cluster.

The study's findings and limits: Per published accounts, TCR beta sequences correctly predicted the HLA-A and HLA-B alleles of most subjects. Differences between HLA loci emerged in a later analysis of TCR association rates, with DRB1 most and HLA-C fewest. No immune exposure information besides CMV serostatus was available.

Trimming took 0 bases from V and 2 from J, leaving 7 bases between them. The CDR3 sequence is 14 residues long. Looked up from germline, CDR1 is SGHTA and CDR2 is FQGNSA. The PCR ran on 60 Vbeta and 13 Jbeta primers. TCRdb keeps only in-frame clones here, not all; method: immunoSEQ multiplex PCR. The data contain around 100,000 clones, 70% to 80% of them singletons. About this clone: What it binds is unknown.

Sample: PBMCs. This sequence was found in a woman between 40 and 50 years old in good health and CMV-seronegative. V usage is TRBV7-2 and J usage is TRBJ2-5; TRBD2 is a possible D gene (5 bases). The CDR3 here is CASSLASGQETQYF. CDR3 DNA sequence: TGTGCCAGCAGCTTAGCCTCGGGGCAAGAGACCCAGTACTTC.